This TCR beta chain emerged from a study of shared clonotypes between healthy human individuals. As for the study in general: A few men and a couple of women, aged 18 to 49, were donors.

CD45RO-negative CD8 cells positively selected for CCR7 made up the naive population, which excluded terminally differentiated effector memory CD45RA+ cells. The donors were all Caucasian adults (living in Nashville, Tennessee). This CDR3 has 16 residues. V shed 5 bases and J shed 0 bases, with 15 bases lying between them. CDR1 and CDR2 (germline): MNHEY, SMNVEV (reference sequence). Sequenced by immunoSEQ multiplex PCR; TCRdb stores in-frame clones only, minus some. The table has about 610,000 clones, 96% seen once. The receptor was derived from a woman aged 25 to 45 in good health. The chain employs TRBV27 and TRBJ2-3, with D possibly matching TRBD2 (5 bases). Sequencing was carried out using naive CD8+ T cells sorted from blood. CDR3 DNA sequence: TGTGCCAGCAGTCCGACAATTGGGAGAAGCACAGATACGCAGTATTTT. Protein product: CASSPTIGRSTDTQYF.